These 10 T cell receptor beta chains came from one sample sequenced in a study of cytomegalovirus exposure and HLA in healthy donors. The PCR contained 60 Vbeta and 13 Jbeta primers. Data came from immunoSEQ multiplex PCR; TCRdb stores just in-frame clones and leaves some out. There are around 130,000 clones in the sample; 70% to 85% occur only once, and more than 2.5% lies in the top ten. What was sequenced was PBMCs. The receptors were sampled from a woman in her sixties or seventies in good health and CMV-seropositive.

A few counts support this clone. The CDR3 loop is CASSPGQIYGYTF. The CDR3 DNA follows: TGTGCCAGCAGCCCCGGACAGATCTATGGCTACACCTTC. This chain links TRBV7-9 with TRBJ1-2; D perhaps matches TRBD1 (6 bases). This CDR3 is 13 amino acids long. Per the germline V gene, CDR1 is SEHNR and CDR2 is FQNEAQ (reference sequence). V was cut by 5 bases and J by 4 bases, with 11 bases left in between.

The chain couples TRBV7-9 to TRBJ2-3; 10 bases match TRBD2. This CDR3 contains 16 residues. J was trimmed by 2 bases and V by 5 bases; bases with no gene match: 7. Germline V gene data show CDR1 as SEHNR and CDR2 as FQNEAQ (reference sequence). This CDR3 reads CASSPRAGGLTDTQYF. CDR3 nucleotides: TGTGCCAGCAGCCCCAGAGCGGGGGGGCTCACAGATACGCAGTATTTT.

This chain uses TRBV9 with TRBJ2-5; TRBD1 aligns across 10 bases. Near its end, the DNA agrees better with TRBJ2-7, so the J call may be wrong. The CDR3 runs to 14 residues. CDR1 is SGDLS, CDR2 YYNGEE, per germline. CDR3 bases: TGTGCCAGCAGCGAGACAGGGGGCGGCTACGAGCAGTACTTC. Its translation: CASSETGGGYEQYF.

The table lists this clone with a few counts. The gene calls are TRBV27 and TRBJ2-1; D is possibly TRBD1 (5 bases). This CDR3 is 12 amino acids long. In germline, CDR1 is MNHEY, CDR2 SMNVEV (reference sequence). The V and J ends lost 6 bases and 10 bases respectively, with 13 bases between them. The CDR3 region has the DNA TGTGCCAGCAGCCGAACAAGGGGAGAGCAGTTCTTC. This translates into CASSRTRGEQFF.

This chain joins TRBV2 and TRBJ2-7; D may be TRBD2 (5 bases). CDR1 is SNHLY and CDR2 is FYNNEI in the germline V gene. The CDR3 has 10 residues. V lost 5 bases and J 12 bases, leaving 11 bases between the germline ends. CDR3 residues: CASSTSSLYF. CDR3 in DNA: TGTGCCAGCAGTACTAGTTCGCTGTACTTC.

This clone has more than one count but fewer than ten. The chain carries TRBV4-1 and TRBJ1-6; TRBD1 matches at 7 bases. The CDR3 has 17 residues. Germline V lookup: CDR1 MGHRA, CDR2 YSYEKL. The ends lost 2 bases at V and 5 bases at J; junction bases unmatched: 9. The CDR3 loop is CASSQPTKGAHNSPLHF. The DNA of the CDR3 is TGCGCCAGCAGCCAACCGACCAAGGGGGCCCATAATTCACCCCTCCACTTT.

V is TRBV7-6 and J is TRBJ1-1, with 7 bases identical to TRBD1. CDR3 length: 14 amino acids. After removal of 5 bases from V and 3 bases from J, the junction contained 6 bases not matched to a gene. Germline V gene lookup returns CDR1 SGHVS and CDR2 FNYEAQ. The CDR3 region is CASSPWTGDTEAFF. The CDR3 nucleotides read TGTGCCAGCAGCCCCTGGACAGGAGACACTGAAGCTTTCTTT.

The chain joins TRBV18 to TRBJ2-2; 8 positions agree with TRBD1. The germline CDR1 and CDR2 sequences are KGHSH and LQKENI. J lost 7 bases, V lost 2 bases, and 3 bases had no gene match. The CDR3 totals 14 residues. This chain's CDR3 is CASSPTGGNGELFF. The CDR3 DNA reads TGTGCCAGCTCACCAACAGGGGGAAACGGGGAGCTGTTTTTT. The variable domain in full, completed from reference TRBV18 and TRBJ2-2, reads NAGVMQNPRHLVRRRGQEARLRCSPMKGHSHVYWYRQLPEEGLKFMVYLQKENIIDESGMPKERFSAEFPKEGPSILRIQQVVRGDSAAYFCASSPTGGNGELFFGEGSRLTVL.

This sequence joins TRBV5-6 and TRBJ2-3; D call uncertain. The CDR3 has 13 residues. Germline lookup yields CDR1 SGHDT and CDR2 YYEEEE. Trimming removed 1 base from V and 5 bases from J, with 8 bases in between. The CDR3 sequence is CASSLSYIDTQYF. The DNA for the CDR3 is TGTGCCAGCAGCTTGTCTTATATAGATACGCAGTATTTT.

This sequence joins TRBV5-1 and TRBJ2-5, with D possibly being TRBD2 (6 bases). V dropped 3 bases and J dropped 3 bases, with 9 bases sitting between them. From germline, CDR1 is SGHRS and CDR2 YFSETQ. The CDR3 is 13 residues long. The CDR3 spells CASSSGGEETQYF. The CDR3 DNA sequence: TGCGCCAGCAGCTCCGGGGGAGAAGAGACCCAGTACTTC.